The 32 T cell receptor beta chains below were found in one sample sequenced in a study of T cells after somatic rescue of genetic block (TCRdb year 2020). The library was built by means of the immunoSEQ multiplex PCR assay. TCRdb's version of the immuneACCESS table is confined to in-frame rearrangements and falls short of the full clone set. An unresolved V gene accounts for under half of the shortfall where checked; the remainder is of unknown origin. This sample has around 10,000 clones in its table, and around 70% of those were observed once. The top ten clonotypes cover about 20% of the sample. The source material was peripheral blood mononuclear cells (PBMCs). Receptors originate from a boy between 10 and 17 years old.

The CDR3 DNA follows: TGCGCCAGCAGCTTGGCCAATCCAGGGGGAGATCGAGAAGCTTTCTTT. Its translation is CASSLANPGGDREAFF. The V call is TRBV5-1, the J call TRBJ1-1, with TRBD1 matching over 7 bases. V was pared by 0 bases and J by 8 bases, with 13 bases of the junction left unmatched. Germline values: CDR1 SGHRS, CDR2 YFSETQ. The CDR3 runs 16 residues.

This clone was seen a handful of times. The chain couples TRBV5-1 to TRBJ1-6, with a weak D call TRBD1 (6 bases). Looked up from germline, CDR1 is SGHRS and CDR2 is YFSETQ. The CDR3 extends over 16 amino acids. Trimming stripped 4 bases from V and 4 bases from J, with 15 bases between. CDR3 protein: CASSPSTGTYNSPLHF. For the CDR3, the DNA is TGCGCCAGCAGCCCTTCGACAGGCACTTATAATTCACCCCTCCACTTT.

This clone occurred once. The chain has TRBV6-5 and TRBJ2-1, with D possibly being TRBD2 (6 bases). V shed 3 bases and J shed 8 bases, with 17 bases lying between them. CDR1 is MNHEY and CDR2 is SVGAGI in the germline V gene. The CDR3 has 15 residues. This CDR3 reads CASSYYTGEWYEQFF. The CDR3 DNA is TGTGCCAGCAGTTATTATACGGGAGAGTGGTATGAGCAGTTCTTC.

The J gene is TRBJ2-5, the V gene TRBV30; 7 nucleotides match TRBD1. CDR1 GTSNPN and CDR2 SVGIG come from the germline V gene (reference sequence). There are 16 residues in the CDR3. With 6 bases clipped from V and 0 bases from J, the junction kept 13 bases outside the gene matches. CDR3 DNA: TGTGCCTGCTACCTCAAGGGACAGCCGTACCAAGAGACCCAGTACTTC. The encoded protein is CACYLKGQPYQETQYF.

The chain links TRBV5-6 to TRBJ2-3; D not certain. The CDR3 loop spans 12 amino acids. V gave up 2 bases and J gave up 6 bases, with 7 bases separating them. Germline V gene lookup returns CDR1 SGHDT and CDR2 YYEEEE. CDR3 in DNA: TGTGCCAGCAGCTTTATTCCGGATACGCAGTATTTT. Encoded protein: CASSFIPDTQYF.

The chain recombines TRBV6-5 with TRBJ2-1; perhaps D is TRBD1 or TRBD2 (5 bases each). The CDR3 has 16 amino acids. The germline V gene encodes CDR1 MNHEY and CDR2 SVGAGI. Trimming left V 2 bases short and J 6 bases short, with 17 bases between. This chain's CDR3 is CASSYPPGPRRNEQFF. CDR3 sequence (DNA): TGTGCCAGCAGTTACCCGCCGGGACCCCGGCGCAATGAGCAGTTCTTC.

This clone was recorded once. The V gene is TRBV7-9, the J gene TRBJ1-1; 9 bases fit TRBD1. V was pared by 5 bases and J by 3 bases, with 10 bases of the junction left unmatched. The CDR3 runs to 16 residues. The germline gives CDR1 SEHNR, CDR2 FQNEAQ (reference sequence). The DNA of the CDR3 is TGTGCCAGCAGCGTACCCAACAGGGGGCGGGACACTGAAGCTTTCTTT. Amino acids: CASSVPNRGRDTEAFF.

The rearrangement joins TRBV28 to TRBJ1-5; D not resolved. Trimming pared 5 bases from V and 5 bases from J, leaving 7 bases between. Germline V gives CDR1 MDHEN, CDR2 SYDVKM. The CDR3 sequence is 12 residues long. CDR3 loop: CASSMRDQPQHF. The CDR3 DNA follows: TGTGCCAGCAGTATGCGGGATCAGCCCCAGCATTTT.

V and J are TRBV7-9 and TRBJ2-3; 9 bases match TRBD1. Germline V gene sequence: CDR1 SEHNR, CDR2 FQNEAQ (reference sequence). The ends lost 0 bases at V and 5 bases at J; junction bases unmatched: 6. CDR3 size: 16 residues. The DNA of the CDR3 is TGTGCCAGCAGCTTAGCCGGGACAGGGTCCAAAGATACGCAGTATTTT. This codes for CASSLAGTGSKDTQYF.

V usage is TRBV30 and J usage is TRBJ1-3, with D unresolved. CDR1 is GTSNPN and CDR2 is SVGIG in the germline V gene (reference sequence). Trimming removed 0 bases at V and 4 bases at J, with 4 bases between. The CDR3 sequence is 12 residues long. The CDR3 coding sequence is TGTGCCTGGAGTGTACCAGGAAACACCATATATTTT. As protein: CAWSVPGNTIYF.

The chain combines TRBV6-1 with TRBJ1-5, with D tentatively TRBD1 (6 bases). CDR3 size: 14 residues. CDR1 is MNHNS, CDR2 SASEGT, per germline. V lost 2 bases, J lost 7 bases, and 12 bases lay in between. CDR3 residues: CASSETGGHQPQHF. CDR3 DNA: TGTGCCAGCAGTGAAACTGGGGGCCACCAGCCCCAGCATTTT.

This chain connects TRBV2 to TRBJ2-2; D perhaps matches TRBD1 (6 bases). CDR1 and CDR2 from the germline V gene are SNHLY and FYNNEI. The CDR3 consists of 16 residues. The V and J ends lost 6 bases and 6 bases respectively, with 20 bases between them. The CDR3 reads CASRERDTAWAGELFF. The CDR3 coding sequence is TGTGCCAGCAGGGAACGGGACACCGCGTGGGCCGGGGAGCTGTTTTTT.

This chain links TRBV5-1 with TRBJ2-4, with 7 bases identical to TRBD2. This CDR3 has 15 amino acids. CDR1 and CDR2 from the germline V gene are SGHRS and YFSETQ. J was trimmed by 6 bases and V by 0 bases; bases with no gene match: 6. The CDR3 protein is CASSLAGGLGNIQYF. The CDR3 DNA reads as TGCGCCAGCAGCTTGGCCGGGGGGTTGGGAAACATTCAGTACTTC.

This clone was observed a few times. The V and J genes are TRBV4-1 and TRBJ1-3; 7 bases line up with TRBD1. J was trimmed by 2 bases and V by 1 base; bases with no gene match: 2. CDR3 length: 15 residues. The germline V gene has CDR1 MGHRA and CDR2 YSYEKL. CDR3 sequence: CASSQVQGPGNTIYF. Here the CDR3 DNA reads TGCGCCAGCAGCCAAGTACAGGGGCCTGGAAACACCATATATTTT.

The chain employs TRBV18 and TRBJ2-3; possible D gene TRBD1, 6 bases. The ends were cut back, 8 bases at V and 7 bases at J, with 16 bases in the middle. The CDR3 covers 13 residues. Germline CDR1 KGHSH, CDR2 LQKENI. The CDR3 spells CASLPSGAHTQYF. CDR3 bases: TGTGCCAGCCTCCCATCAGGGGCCCATACGCAGTATTTT.

The V call is TRBV27, the J call TRBJ1-2; 9 bases are a match to TRBD1. CDR1 and CDR2 (germline): MNHEY, SMNVEV (reference sequence). The CDR3 is made up of 15 amino acids. V gave up 6 bases and J gave up 3 bases; unmatched junction bases: 8. DNA for the CDR3: TGTGCCAGCAGCCTACAGGGGGCGCGGGACTATGGCTACACCTTC. Its translation is CASSLQGARDYGYTF.

This rearrangement joins TRBV28 to TRBJ2-7; D unclear. V lost 4 bases, J lost 7 bases, and 14 bases lay in between. The CDR3 sequence is 13 residues long. Germline V CDR1 and CDR2: MDHEN, SYDVKM. The CDR3 protein is CASSSRYPREQYF. CDR3 DNA sequence: TGTGCCAGCAGTTCGCGGTACCCAAGAGAGCAGTACTTC.

This rearrangement joins TRBV11-2 to TRBJ1-1; D uncertain. V was trimmed by 3 bases and J by 1 base, leaving 6 bases between them. Germline CDR1 and CDR2: SGHAT and FQNNGV. This CDR3 is built from 13 residues. The CDR3 is CASSFSGNTEAFF. The CDR3 nucleotides are TGTGCCAGCAGCTTCTCCGGGAACACTGAAGCTTTCTTT. Full variable domain (remainder filled in from reference TRBV11-2 and TRBJ1-1): EAGVAQSPRYKIIEKRQSVAFWCNPISGHATLYWYQQILGQGPKLLIQFQNNGVVDDSQLPKDRFSAERLKGVDSTLKIQPAKLEDSAVYLCASSFSGNTEAFFGQGTRLTVV.

The chain couples TRBV20-1 to TRBJ2-3; no reliable D call. Between the trimmed V and J ends, which lost 5 bases and 10 bases, there was a span of 7 bases. The CDR3 totals 9 residues. Germline V gene sequence: CDR1 DFQATT, CDR2 SNEGSKA (reference sequence). The CDR3 coding sequence is TGCAGTGCTGAGCCCCCGCAGTATTTT. This codes for CSAEPPQYF.

This clone is medium-sized. V usage is TRBV11-2 and J usage is TRBJ1-3; no firm D call. The CDR3 is made up of 14 amino acids. V was cut by 1 base and J by 7 bases, with 11 bases left in between. The germline CDR1 and CDR2 sequences are SGHAT and FQNNGV. The CDR3 nucleotides are TGTGCCAGCAGCTTAGGCCGGGCACGTAACACCATATATTTT. As protein: CASSLGRARNTIYF.

The chain is built from TRBV18 and TRBJ2-7; D may match TRBD1 or TRBD2 (5 bases each). V was cut by 2 bases and J by 2 bases, with 7 bases left in between. This CDR3 is 13 amino acids long. Germline V gene sequence: CDR1 KGHSH, CDR2 LQKENI. The CDR3 DNA reads as TGTGCCAGCTCACCAGGGGGTACCTACGAGCAGTACTTC. Protein sequence: CASSPGGTYEQYF.

The chain combines TRBV28 with TRBJ2-1, with 13 bases lining up with TRBD2. CDR1 is MDHEN and CDR2 is SYDVKM in the germline V gene. There are 16 residues in the CDR3. The V gene end was trimmed by 1 base and the J gene end by 6 bases; junction bases not matched to a gene: 3. CDR3: CASSLLGLAGSNEQFF. The CDR3 DNA reads as TGTGCCAGCAGTTTATTGGGACTAGCGGGATCCAATGAGCAGTTCTTC.

V usage is TRBV30 and J usage is TRBJ1-2; D uncertain. The CDR3 contains 16 residues. Germline lookup yields CDR1 GTSNPN and CDR2 SVGIG (reference sequence). Deletions cut 5 bases from V and 4 bases from J, with 23 bases between. DNA for the CDR3: TGTGCCTGGGCCGTACCACCCCTAAGGGAAGTCTATGGCTACACCTTC. Its translation: CAWAVPPLREVYGYTF.

Concerning this clone itself: A much larger clone sits a single nucleotide away, making a read error possible. Other DNA sequences from this sample encode an identical CDR3 as well. The V and J genes are TRBV4-1 and TRBJ1-5; D is uncertain. This CDR3 is 15 amino acids long. The germline V gene encodes CDR1 MGHRA and CDR2 YSYEKL. The V gene lost 2 bases and the J gene lost 3 bases, with 11 bases spanning the gap. CDR3 DNA sequence: TGCGCCAGCAGCCAACCTGATAGTCTCAATCAGCCCCAGCATTTT. Translated, it gives CASSQPDSLNQPQHF.

The chain recombines TRBV6-1 with TRBJ2-4, with a weak D call TRBD1 (6 bases). Trimming took off 10 bases at V and 5 bases at J, with 18 bases between the two ends. The CDR3 covers 14 residues. Germline lookup yields CDR1 MNHNS and CDR2 SASEGT. The CDR3 coding sequence is TGTGCCACTTACAGGACAGTCTTGGAAAACATTCAGTACTTC. Its protein product is CATYRTVLENIQYF.

The CDR3 nucleotides read TGTGCCAGCAGCTCGGGACGACCTAGGAGCACCATATATTTT. Translated: CASSSGRPRSTIYF. The V call is TRBV7-9, the J call TRBJ1-3; D is possibly TRBD1 (5 bases). CDR3 length equals 14 residues. V was pared by 4 bases and J by 9 bases, with 16 bases between. Per the germline V gene, CDR1 is SEHNR and CDR2 is FQNEAQ (reference sequence).

The V and J genes are TRBV6-1 and TRBJ2-1; the D is unclear. The CDR3 is made up of 13 amino acids. V lost 3 bases to trimming and J lost 15 bases, with 18 bases between them. In germline, CDR1 is MNHNS, CDR2 SASEGT. CDR3 loop: CASSEDPLPKWFF. The DNA of the CDR3 is TGTGCCAGCAGTGAGGACCCCCTCCCGAAGTGGTTCTTC.

The chain combines TRBV5-6 with TRBJ2-1, with 7 bases aligning to TRBD2. Trimming at V came to 4 bases and at J to 9 bases, leaving 7 bases not matched to a gene. This CDR3 contains 13 residues. Germline lookup yields CDR1 SGHDT and CDR2 YYEEEE. The CDR3 bases are TGTGCCAGCAGCGGGAGGGCCTGGAGTGAGCAGTTCTTC. This codes for CASSGRAWSEQFF.

The V and J genes are TRBV10-3 and TRBJ1-6; no reliable D call. Trimming shortened V by 4 bases and J by 5 bases, and 15 bases separated the two germline ends. This CDR3 is 16 amino acids long. Germline V gives CDR1 ENHRY, CDR2 SYGVKD. The chain's CDR3 is CAISGFWRADNSPLHF. CDR3 coding DNA: TGTGCCATCAGTGGTTTTTGGCGGGCAGATAATTCACCCCTCCACTTT.

This chain joins TRBV7-6 and TRBJ2-7; D is unclear. V was pared by 5 bases and J by 1 base, with 6 bases between. The CDR3 has 12 amino acids. Looked up from germline, CDR1 is SGHVS and CDR2 is FNYEAQ. The CDR3 is CASSPSSYEQYF. The CDR3 DNA reads as TGTGCCAGCAGCCCAAGTTCCTACGAGCAGTACTTC.

This sequence joins TRBV18 and TRBJ2-7, with 9 bases lining up with TRBD1. The ends lost 6 bases at V and 8 bases at J; junction bases unmatched: 14. Per germline, CDR1 KGHSH and CDR2 LQKENI. This CDR3 comprises 15 residues. The DNA for the CDR3 is TGTGCCAGCTCCCGACCGGGACAGGGAAAAACTAAGCAGTACTTC. It codes for CASSRPGQGKTKQYF.

Relative to its sample, this clone is medium-sized. The gene calls are TRBV6-5 and TRBJ2-2, with 10 bases aligning to TRBD1. With 6 bases clipped from V and 4 bases from J, the junction kept 2 bases outside the gene matches. Looked up from germline, CDR1 is MNHEY and CDR2 is SVGAGI. The CDR3 has 14 amino acids. The CDR3, as DNA: TGTGCCAGCAGATGGACAGGGGGCACCGGGGAGCTGTTTTTT. Protein: CASRWTGGTGELFF.